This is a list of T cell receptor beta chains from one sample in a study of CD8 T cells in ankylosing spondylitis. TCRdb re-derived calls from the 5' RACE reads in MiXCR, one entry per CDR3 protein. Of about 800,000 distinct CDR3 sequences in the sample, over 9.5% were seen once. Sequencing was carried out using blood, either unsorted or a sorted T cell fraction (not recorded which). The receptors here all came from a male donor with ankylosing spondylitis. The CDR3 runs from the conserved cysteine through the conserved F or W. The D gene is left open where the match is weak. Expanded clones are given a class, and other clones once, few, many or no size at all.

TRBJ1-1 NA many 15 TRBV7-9 TGTGCCAGCAGCTTAGCCGTGGGTTTGAACACTGAAGCTTTCTTT CASSLAVGLNTEAFF
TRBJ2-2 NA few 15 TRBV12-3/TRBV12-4 TGTGCCAGCAGTTTAGGGGGGGCTGAAACCGGGGAGCTGTTTTTT CASSLGGAETGELFF
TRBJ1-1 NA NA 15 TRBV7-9 TGTGCCAGCAGTGGCCCCTCTCTACTGAACACTGAAGCTTTCTTT CASSGPSLLNTEAFF
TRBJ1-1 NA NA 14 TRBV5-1 TGCGCCAGCAGCTGGGACGGAGTGAACACTGAAGCTTTCTTT CASSWDGVNTEAFF
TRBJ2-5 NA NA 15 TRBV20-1 TGCAGTGCTAGAGATGGAGGGGCGTCACAAGAGACCCAGTACTTC CSARDGGASQETQYF
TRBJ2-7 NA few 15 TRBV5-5 TGTGCCAGCAGCTTGCAAATCTTAGACACCTACGAGCAGTACTTC CASSLQILDTYEQYF
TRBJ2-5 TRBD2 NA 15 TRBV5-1 TGCGCCAGCAGCTTGGTTGGGAGGGCCCAAGAGACCCAGTACTTC CASSLVGRAQETQYF
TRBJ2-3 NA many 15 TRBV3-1 TGTGCCAGCAGCCAAGTCGGCCTAGCTACAGATACGCAGTATTTT CASSQVGLATDTQYF
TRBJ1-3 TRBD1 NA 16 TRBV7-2 TGTGCCAGCAGCCCGGGACAGGGGATCTCTGGAAACACCATATATTTT CASSPGQGISGNTIYF
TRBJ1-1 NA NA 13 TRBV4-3 TGCGCCAGCAGCCCCTTCTCGAGCACTGAAGCTTTCTTT CASSPFSSTEAFF
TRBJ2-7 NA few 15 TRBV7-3 TGTGCCAGCAGCTTAGGACCGCCTGGCACCTACGAGCAGTACTTC CASSLGPPGTYEQYF
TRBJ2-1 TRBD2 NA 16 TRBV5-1 TGCGCCAGCACTGACAGGCTAGCGGGGTCATACAATGAGCAGTTCTTC CASTDRLAGSYNEQFF
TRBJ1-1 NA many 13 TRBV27 TGTGCCAGCACCAGGGCTATGAACACTGAAGCTTTCTTT CASTRAMNTEAFF